This T cell receptor beta chain originates from a study of cytomegalovirus exposure and HLA in healthy donors. The PCR used 60 Vbeta and 13 Jbeta primers. Sequenced by immunoSEQ multiplex PCR; TCRdb stores in-frame clones only, minus some. The sample records 200,000 or so clones, around 82% being singletons. Germline-derived CDR1 and CDR2 are SGHNT and YYREEE (reference sequence). This CDR3 spans 15 amino acids. The V and J ends lost 0 bases and 5 bases, in that order; junction bases with no gene match: 6. This rearrangement joins TRBV5-4 to TRBJ2-3; 7 nucleotides align to TRBD2. This clonotype originated in a boy between 10 and 17 years old in good health and CMV-seronegative. Sequenced input: PBMCs. The CDR3 nucleotides are TGTGCCAGCAGCTTGGTGAGCGGGAAGGGAGATACGCAGTATTTT. It yields the protein CASSLVSGKGDTQYF.